Below, 9 T cell receptor beta chains from the same sample are listed, as sequenced in a study of cytomegalovirus exposure and HLA in healthy donors. Primers for the PCR totalled 60 Vbeta and 13 Jbeta. Produced via immunoSEQ multiplex PCR; TCRdb's table is partial and in-frame only. This repertoire includes about 59,000 clones. What was sequenced was PBMCs. Receptors originate from a man aged 25-45 years in good health and CMV-seropositive.

The chain carries TRBV29-1 and TRBJ1-2; a weak D match, TRBD1 (5 bases). Per the germline V gene, CDR1 is SQVTM and CDR2 is ANQGSEA. This CDR3 is 14 amino acids long. V was clipped by 7 bases and J by 4 bases, with 19 bases between them. The CDR3 here is CSARENAAGYGYTF. The CDR3 DNA reads TGCAGCGCCAGGGAGAACGCAGCGGGCTATGGCTACACCTTC.

This chain joins TRBV19 and TRBJ1-5; D not resolved. V lost 5 bases, J lost 0 bases, and 5 bases lay in between. The CDR3 runs to 13 residues. Germline lookup yields CDR1 LNHDA and CDR2 SQIVND (reference sequence). The CDR3 here is CASSRSSNQPQHF. The CDR3 nucleotides are TGTGCCAGTAGTCGGAGTAGCAATCAGCCCCAGCATTTT.

This rearrangement joins TRBV29-1 to TRBJ1-2; D is undetermined. V lost 4 bases and J 4 bases, leaving 7 bases between the germline ends. Germline lookup yields CDR1 SQVTM and CDR2 ANQGSEA. The CDR3 consists of 11 residues. CDR3 DNA sequence: TGCAGCGTTGCCAGTGGCTATGGCTACACCTTC. Translating gives CSVASGYGYTF.

The chain joins TRBV9 to TRBJ2-5, with D perhaps TRBD1 (5 bases). V was trimmed by 4 bases and J by 2 bases, leaving 12 bases between them. CDR1 is SGDLS and CDR2 is YYNGEE in the germline V gene. This CDR3 has 14 residues. The CDR3 loop is CASSPPAGQETQYF. CDR3 bases: TGTGCCAGCAGCCCTCCGGCAGGGCAAGAGACCCAGTACTTC.

The chain combines TRBV19 with TRBJ2-2; D is perhaps TRBD2 (7 bases). Germline V gene sequence: CDR1 LNHDA, CDR2 SQIVND (reference sequence). Trimming cost V 7 bases and J 4 bases, with 16 bases left between them. This CDR3 is built from 15 residues. This CDR3 reads CASTTGGRATGELFF. The DNA of the CDR3 is TGTGCCAGTACCACCGGGGGGCGGGCCACCGGGGAGCTGTTTTTT.

The chain employs TRBV5-1 and TRBJ2-2; D remains unclear. Trimming cost V 0 bases and J 1 base, with 7 bases left between them. CDR3 length equals 15 residues. The germline V gene has CDR1 SGHRS and CDR2 YFSETQ. The CDR3 is CASSLALGNTGELFF. DNA of the CDR3: TGCGCCAGCAGCTTGGCCCTCGGGAACACCGGGGAGCTGTTTTTT.

This clone shows up as large by frequency. This sequence joins TRBV6-1 and TRBJ2-1; TRBD2 agrees at 8 bases. The trim removed 5 bases at V and 9 bases at J, leaving 9 bases unmatched. Germline CDR1 is MNHNS and CDR2 is SASEGT. CDR3 size: 14 residues. CDR3 sequence reads: CASSPQGLEAEQFF. CDR3 nucleotide sequence: TGTGCCAGCAGTCCCCAGGGACTAGAAGCTGAGCAGTTCTTC.

The gene calls are TRBV6-1 and TRBJ2-7, with 7 bases lining up with TRBD1. The germline CDR1 and CDR2 sequences are MNHNS and SASEGT. V dropped 0 bases and J dropped 0; count of bases not matched to a gene: 2. This CDR3 comprises 15 residues. Here the CDR3 reads CASSEAGTVSYEQYF. CDR3 bases: TGTGCCAGCAGTGAAGCCGGGACAGTCTCCTACGAGCAGTACTTC.

The rearrangement joins TRBV23-1 to TRBJ2-7; 9 positions match TRBD1. TRBV23-1 is treated as an ORF (open reading frame) with a function not yet certain. The CDR3 is made up of 15 amino acids. J was trimmed by 5 bases and V by 4 bases; bases with no gene match: 9. CDR3 residues: CASSRGGTGPNEQYF. DNA of the CDR3: TGCGCCAGCAGTCGAGGAGGGACAGGGCCCAACGAGCAGTACTTC.